This TCR beta chain is from a study of metastatic and nonmetastatic thyroid tumors. Across the study: Repertoire comparisons spanned blood and tumor or nodule tissue from malignant and benign thyroid patients.

Original handling: A classifier of distant metastasis in papillary thyroid cancer was built from CDR3 differences (across clinicopathological groups). TCRdb reanalyzed the PCR reads with MiXCR. TCRdb assigned the V and J calls; the authors' analysis was not used. The top ten hold about a third of the sample, which has about 5,400 clones, over 35% seen once. Per the germline V gene, CDR1 is MGHRA and CDR2 is YSYEKL. The CDR3 contains 15 residues. The V end was cut by 0 bases, the J end by 2 bases, with 7 bases between. General study points: Versus benign nodules, malignant thyroid tumors reportedly had significantly higher TCR beta diversity, in blood and tumor.

A word on this clone: Its antigen is unknown.

No patient had received any treatment before thyroid surgery. The TCR comes from a female donor with papillary thyroid cancer or a benign thyroid nodule (not recorded which). Some clones in this sample may be carry-over from other donors' samples. V and J are TRBV4-1 and TRBJ2-2; either TRBD1 or TRBD2 may fit D (5 bases each). Sequenced material: adjacent normal tissue. The CDR3 here is CASSQDGDNTGELFF. In DNA, the CDR3 is TGCGCCAGCAGCCAAGATGGGGACAACACCGGGGAGCTGTTTTTT.